This is a list of T cell receptor beta chains from one sample in a study of T cells in localized non-small cell lung cancer. Only in-frame clones appear in the TCRdb table, and some are missing; sequencing was by immunoSEQ multiplex PCR. The sample holds under 35,000 clones, around 80% seen once. Sequenced material: peripheral blood, taken before any cancer treatment. These receptors originate from a male donor aged 60 or over with stage III squamous cell lung carcinoma. The CDR3 runs from the conserved cysteine through the conserved F or W. The order of the fields is J gene, clone size, CDR3 length, D gene, V gene, CDR3 protein, CDR3 DNA. The D gene is left open where the match is weak. Size tells how often a clone was seen (once, few, many) or the class of an expanded clone, and some rows leave it out.

>TRBJ1-4|NA|13|NA|TRBV7-2
CASSRGLNEKLFF
TGTGCCAGCAGCCGGGGGTTAAACGAAAAACTGTTTTTT
>TRBJ1-2|NA|13|NA|TRBV29-1
CSATGPSYDGYTF
TGCAGCGCTACAGGGCCCTCGTACGATGGCTACACCTTC
>TRBJ2-1|NA|15|TRBD2|TRBV11-3
CASSGGLAGYNEQFF
TGTGCCAGCAGCGGAGGACTAGCTGGTTACAATGAGCAGTTCTTC
>TRBJ2-1|NA|16|NA|TRBV19
CASSIGAKGTYNEQFF
TGTGCCAGTAGTATTGGGGCCAAGGGAACCTACAATGAGCAGTTCTTC
>TRBJ1-5|NA|14|NA|TRBV6-1
CASKEGQRNQPQHF
TGTGCCAGCAAGGAAGGACAGAGGAATCAGCCCCAGCATTTT
>TRBJ1-2|NA|14|TRBD1|TRBV5-5
CASSWRQGDYGYTF
TGTGCCAGCAGCTGGAGACAGGGGGACTATGGCTACACCTTC
>TRBJ2-2|NA|12|NA|TRBV27
CASSLSAGELFF
TGTGCCAGCAGTTTATCGGCCGGGGAGCTGTTTTTT
>TRBJ2-1|NA|14|NA|TRBV10-3
CATSISEPYNEQFF
TGTGCCACCTCGATTAGCGAACCCTACAATGAGCAGTTCTTC
>TRBJ2-3|NA|19|TRBD2|TRBV4-3
CASSQDPPRLAASTDTQYF
TGCGCCAGCAGCCAAGACCCCCCTAGACTAGCGGCGAGCACAGATACGCAGTATTTT
>TRBJ1-2|NA|12|TRBD1|TRBV10-3
CAISERGLGYTF
TGTGCCATCAGTGAAAGGGGGCTTGGCTACACCTTC
>TRBJ1-4|NA|15|NA|TRBV2
CASSDQAPFGEKLFF
TGTGCCAGCAGTGACCAGGCCCCTTTCGGGGAAAAACTGTTTTTT
>TRBJ1-2|once|14|NA|TRBV6-1
CASSSGRDNYGYTF
TGTGCCAGCAGTAGTGGCAGAGATAACTATGGCTACACCTTC
>TRBJ2-7|NA|13|NA|TRBV2
CASTNGQSYEQYF
TGTGCCAGCACAAACGGACAGTCCTACGAGCAGTACTTC
>TRBJ1-2|NA|13|TRBD1|TRBV29-1
CSVEGDRGDGYTF
TGCAGCGTTGAAGGAGACAGGGGTGATGGCTACACCTTC
>TRBJ1-2|NA|14|TRBD1|TRBV7-2
CASSLGTALWGYTF
TGTGCCAGCAGCTTGGGGACAGCGCTTTGGGGCTACACCTTC
>TRBJ1-5|NA|14|NA|TRBV30
CAWSVEEGNQPQHF
TGTGCCTGGAGTGTAGAGGAGGGTAATCAGCCCCAGCATTTT
>TRBJ1-1|NA|16|NA|TRBV5-1
CASSSEAGRGNTEAFF
TGCGCCAGCAGCTCTGAGGCGGGGCGGGGGAACACTGAAGCTTTCTTT
>TRBJ2-7|NA|15|TRBD1|TRBV6-5
CASTTWDRKGYEQYF
TGTGCCAGCACCACCTGGGACAGAAAAGGTTACGAGCAGTACTTC
>TRBJ2-1|NA|16|TRBD2|TRBV4-2
CASSQEASGLYNEQFF
TGTGCCAGCAGCCAAGAGGCTAGCGGCTTATACAATGAGCAGTTCTTC
>TRBJ1-6|once|14|NA|TRBV6-5
CASSYDGRNSPLHF
TGTGCCAGCAGTTACGACGGGAGGAATTCACCCCTCCACTTT
>TRBJ2-5|few|16|TRBD1|TRBV5-4
CASSSAGTGRQETQYF
TGTGCCAGCAGCTCGGCAGGGACAGGGAGACAGGAGACCCAGTACTTC
>TRBJ2-7|NA|15|NA|TRBV11-2
CASSPQAGYMVEQYF
TGTGCCAGCAGCCCCCAGGCAGGGTATATGGTGGAGCAGTACTTC
>TRBJ2-2|NA|15|TRBD1|TRBV7-3
CASSQTTGVTGELFF
TGTGCCAGCAGCCAAACGACAGGGGTGACCGGGGAGCTGTTTTTT
>TRBJ1-3|NA|15|TRBD1|TRBV6-6
CASSTHRGSGNTIYF
TGTGCCAGCAGTACCCACAGGGGATCTGGAAACACCATATATTTT
>TRBJ2-5|NA|16|NA|TRBV9
CASSVGAGGYQETQYF
TGTGCCAGCAGCGTAGGGGCAGGGGGGTACCAAGAGACCCAGTACTTC
>TRBJ2-7|few|14|TRBD1|TRBV6-1
CASLPRDRNHEQYF
TGTGCCAGTCTCCCCCGGGACAGGAACCACGAGCAGTACTTC
>TRBJ1-1|NA|15|NA|TRBV6-4
CASSKNREGYAEAFF
TGTGCCAGCAGTAAGAACAGGGAGGGGTATGCTGAAGCTTTCTTT